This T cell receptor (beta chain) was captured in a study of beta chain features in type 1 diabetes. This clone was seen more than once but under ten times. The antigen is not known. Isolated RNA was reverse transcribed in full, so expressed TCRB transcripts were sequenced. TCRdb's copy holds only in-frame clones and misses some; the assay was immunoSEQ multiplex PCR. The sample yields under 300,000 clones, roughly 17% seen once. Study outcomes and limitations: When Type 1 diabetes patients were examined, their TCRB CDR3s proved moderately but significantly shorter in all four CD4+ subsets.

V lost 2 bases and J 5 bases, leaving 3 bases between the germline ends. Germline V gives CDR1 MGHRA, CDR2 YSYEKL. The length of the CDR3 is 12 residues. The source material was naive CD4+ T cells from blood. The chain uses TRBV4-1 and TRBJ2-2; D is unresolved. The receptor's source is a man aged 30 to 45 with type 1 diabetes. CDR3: CASSQITGELFF. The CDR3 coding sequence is TGCGCCAGCAGCCAAATTACCGGGGAGCTGTTTTTT.